These 13 T cell receptor beta chains came from one sample sequenced in a study of CD8 T cells in ankylosing spondylitis. TCRdb reprocessed the 5' RACE reads with MiXCR, giving one entry per CDR3 protein. This repertoire shows about 360,000 distinct CDR3 sequences, approximately 22% found once; its top ten account for around 13%. The specimen sequenced was blood, either unsorted or a sorted T cell fraction (not recorded which). These receptors all stem from a male donor with ankylosing spondylitis or in good health (not recorded which).

The genes are TRBV6-5 and TRBJ2-1; no reliable D call. Deletions cut 4 bases from V and 2 bases from J, with 12 bases between. This CDR3 spans 15 amino acids. Germline V gene data show CDR1 as MNHEY and CDR2 as SVGAGI. Written as DNA, the CDR3 is TGTGCCAGCAGTTTTGGGGTCCCCACCTACAATGAGCAGTTCTTC. This translates into CASSFGVPTYNEQFF.

The table lists this clonotype with a few counts. The chain carries TRBV4-1 and TRBJ2-2, with D hard to call. The CDR3 consists of 15 residues. The germline V gene encodes CDR1 MGHRA and CDR2 YSYEKL. The V end was cut by 0 bases, the J end by 4 bases, with 9 bases between. CDR3 DNA sequence: TGCGCCAGCAGCCAAGAGTGGACGAGCACCGGGGAGCTGTTTTTT. The encoded protein is CASSQEWTSTGELFF.

The chain couples TRBV27 to TRBJ2-1; D gene uncertain. CDR1 is MNHEY and CDR2 is SMNVEV in the germline V gene (reference sequence). V was pared by 5 bases and J by 1 base, with 12 bases between. The CDR3 contains 15 residues. CDR3 coding DNA: TGTGCCAGCAGTGACGACAACCCATCCTACAATGAGCAGTTCTTC. This codes for CASSDDNPSYNEQFF.

This clonotype was counted a few times. The genes are TRBV29-1 and TRBJ1-2; D is unresolved. With 4 bases removed from V and 2 bases from J, the gap between germline ends came to 8 bases. This CDR3 has 12 amino acids. Germline lookup yields CDR1 SQVTM and CDR2 ANQGSEA. CDR3 sequence: CSVVVQNYGYTF. CDR3 DNA: TGCAGCGTTGTAGTACAAAACTATGGCTACACCTTC.

The chain links TRBV2 to TRBJ2-7; the D gene could be TRBD1 or TRBD2 (5 bases each). This CDR3 spans 12 amino acids. Trimming left V 6 bases short and J 6 bases short, with 12 bases between. Per the germline V gene, CDR1 is SNHLY and CDR2 is FYNNEI. DNA for the CDR3: TGTGCCAGCAGGGATGGGGGTCGCGAGCAGTACTTC. This gives the protein CASRDGGREQYF.

This clonotype has a handful of counts. V is TRBV12-3 or TRBV12-4 and J is TRBJ2-3; a weak D match, TRBD2 (7 bases). Trimming left V 5 bases short and J 4 bases short, with 16 bases between. This CDR3 spans 15 amino acids. The CDR3 DNA reads TGTGCCAGCAGTCTTCGGGGGGCAGTTTCAGATACGCAGTATTTT. It specifies CASSLRGAVSDTQYF.

This clonotype was detected ten times or more. The chain joins TRBV12-3 or TRBV12-4 to TRBJ2-1; 13 nucleotides align to TRBD2. V was pared by 5 bases and J by 6 bases, with 10 bases of the junction left unmatched. This CDR3 has 17 amino acids. CDR3 sequence: CASSNRLAGGQGNEQFF. The CDR3 DNA sequence: TGTGCCAGCAGTAACAGACTAGCGGGGGGCCAGGGCAATGAGCAGTTCTTC.

This clonotype has only a few counts. The chain uses TRBV12-3 or TRBV12-4 and TRBJ2-7; a weak D match, TRBD1 (6 bases). This CDR3 is built from 14 residues. The V and J ends lost 8 bases and 3 bases respectively, with 17 bases between them. The CDR3 DNA is TGTGCCAGCCTTGGGGCAGGGGATCTCTACGAGCAGTACTTC. Translating it yields CASLGAGDLYEQYF.

The gene calls are TRBV4-1 and TRBJ1-2, with 8 bases lining up with TRBD1. The germline V gene has CDR1 MGHRA and CDR2 YSYEKL. This CDR3 has 15 residues. The V segment lost 5 bases and the J segment 3 bases; nucleotides outside the gene matches: 8. CDR3 sequence: CASSNGTGGDYGYTF. Written as DNA, the CDR3 is TGCGCCAGCAGCAATGGTACAGGGGGGGACTATGGCTACACCTTC.

The chain joins TRBV5-5 to TRBJ2-1; D is uncertain. The V gene lost 1 base and the J gene lost 5 bases, with 7 bases spanning the gap. CDR1 SGHKS and CDR2 YYEKEE come from the germline V gene (reference sequence). This CDR3 comprises 13 residues. DNA of the CDR3: TGTGCCAGCAGCTTGTGGTCGAACAATGAGCAGTTCTTC. This gives the protein CASSLWSNNEQFF.

This clonotype was picked up a small number of times. The chain couples TRBV3-1 to TRBJ2-1; 11 nucleotides line up with TRBD2. The V gene's germline CDR1 is LGHDT and CDR2 YNNKEL (reference sequence). J was trimmed by 2 bases and V by 4 bases; bases with no gene match: 13. The CDR3 has 19 residues. CDR3 in amino acids: CASSRWSSGGQRPYNEQFF. DNA for the CDR3: TGTGCCAGCAGCCGGTGGTCTAGCGGGGGGCAGAGACCCTACAATGAGCAGTTCTTC.

A few counts support this clonotype. This chain links TRBV11-2 with TRBJ2-3, with unresolved D. V was trimmed by 1 base and J by 0 bases, leaving 5 bases between them. The CDR3 extends over 14 amino acids. Germline CDR1 is SGHAT and CDR2 is FQNNGV. CDR3 sequence: CASSLAISTDTQYF. Written as DNA, the CDR3 is TGTGCCAGCAGCTTAGCTATTAGCACAGATACGCAGTATTTT.

The chain carries TRBV29-1 and TRBJ2-7; D may be TRBD1 or TRBD2 (7 bases each). Germline V gives CDR1 SQVTM, CDR2 ANQGSEA. The CDR3 totals 14 residues. V dropped 6 bases and J dropped 4 bases, with 19 bases sitting between them. The DNA for the CDR3 is TGCAGCGTCGTTAGGGAGGGGGCAGGTTACGAGCAGTACTTC. Translation: CSVVREGAGYEQYF.